The 32 T cell receptor beta chains below were found in one sample sequenced in a study of blood T cell repertoires in COVID-19 (TCRdb year 2020). The library was produced with the immunoSEQ multiplex PCR assay. In TCRdb, the immuneACCESS table is reduced to in-frame sequences with V and J assigned. These tables do not hold every clone; where another copy was compared, an unresolved V gene accounts for under half, and the others remain unexplained. In all, the sample holds 90,000 to 110,000 clones, and around 82% of those were seen once. The biggest ten clones account for around 6.7% of the sample. The sequencing sample was made of peripheral blood. The receptors here all came from a woman in her forties or fifties with acute or convalescent COVID-19.

The rearrangement uses TRBV3-1 (or the pseudogene TRBV3-2) and TRBJ2-1, with 9 bases matching TRBD2. The V and J ends lost 4 bases and 7 bases, in that order; junction bases with no gene match: 5. The CDR3 has 14 amino acids. Germline values: CDR1 LGHDT, CDR2 YNNKEL (reference sequence). The CDR3 DNA reads TGTGCCAGCAGCCGCGGGGGGGAGGTAAATGAGCAGTTCTTC. Its translation is CASSRGGEVNEQFF.

This CDR3 reads CAWSRTGNQPQHF. The CDR3 coding sequence is TGTGCCTGGAGTAGGACAGGGAATCAGCCCCAGCATTTT. The chain recombines TRBV30 with TRBJ1-5; 8 nucleotides agree with TRBD1. CDR1 is GTSNPN, CDR2 SVGIG, per germline (reference sequence). The CDR3 contains 13 residues. Trimming took 2 bases from V and 4 from J; bases not matched to a gene: 1.

This clone was seen just once. CDR3 loop: CASSLEPWGGDTEAFF. CDR3 in DNA: TGCGCCAGCAGCTTGGAACCGTGGGGAGGCGACACTGAAGCTTTCTTT. This sequence joins TRBV5-1 and TRBJ1-1; no firm D call. Germline V lookup: CDR1 SGHRS, CDR2 YFSETQ. The CDR3 spans 16 residues. The V end lost 0 bases, the J end lost 3 bases, and 15 bases lay between the germline ends.

This sequence joins TRBV5-1 and TRBJ1-1; D ambiguous. Germline V lookup: CDR1 SGHRS, CDR2 YFSETQ. V was pared by 7 bases and J by 5 bases, with 15 bases between. The CDR3 extends over 13 amino acids. For the CDR3, the DNA is TGCGCCAGCTCCGCTCGGGGTTGGACTGAAGCTTTCTTT. It translates to CASSARGWTEAFF.

Within the sample, this clone is medium-sized. The chain combines TRBV7-6 with TRBJ1-5; tentative D call: TRBD1 (5 bases). CDR3 size: 15 residues. Germline V gene data show CDR1 as SGHVS and CDR2 as FNYEAQ. The V gene lost 1 base and the J gene lost 4 bases, with 11 bases spanning the gap. The CDR3 here is CASSLEPGHNQPQHF. Written as DNA, the CDR3 is TGTGCCAGCAGCTTAGAGCCAGGACATAATCAGCCCCAGCATTTT.

The V call is TRBV27, the J call TRBJ1-4; TRBD1 agrees at 9 bases. With 5 bases clipped from V and 8 bases from J, the junction kept 9 bases outside the gene matches. The germline CDR1 and CDR2 sequences are MNHEY and SMNVEV (reference sequence). The CDR3 contains 15 residues. CDR3 DNA sequence: TGTGCCAGCAGTCGAACCGGGACAGGGTGGGAAAAACTGTTTTTT. Translated, it gives CASSRTGTGWEKLFF.

The chain is built from TRBV30 and TRBJ2-1; no reliable D call. This CDR3 region has 15 residues. The V and J ends lost 1 base and 9 bases respectively, with 19 bases between them. Germline V gene lookup returns CDR1 GTSNPN and CDR2 SVGIG (reference sequence). The CDR3 DNA reads as TGTGCCTGGAGTGGTTTAGACCACTCAGGCGCTGAGCAGTTCTTC. Amino acid sequence: CAWSGLDHSGAEQFF.

This clone rates as medium-sized (0.01 to 0.1%). V usage is TRBV5-1 and J usage is TRBJ1-4; TRBD1 matches 11 bases. Germline values: CDR1 SGHRS, CDR2 YFSETQ. After removal of 0 bases from V and 0 bases from J, the junction contained 1 base not matched to a gene. The CDR3 runs 17 residues. CDR3 region: CASSLGGQGATNEKLFF. Here the CDR3 DNA reads TGCGCCAGCAGCTTGGGGGGACAGGGGGCAACTAATGAAAAACTGTTTTTT.

The chain couples TRBV30 to TRBJ1-1; 7 bases align to TRBD1. The V gene's germline CDR1 is GTSNPN and CDR2 SVGIG (reference sequence). This CDR3 spans 11 amino acids. J was trimmed by 9 bases and V by 5 bases; bases with no gene match: 6. The CDR3 loop is CAWERQGKAFF. In DNA, the CDR3 is TGTGCCTGGGAGAGACAGGGAAAAGCTTTCTTT. The whole variable domain, remainder taken from reference TRBV30 and TRBJ1-1, is SQTIHQWPATLVQPVGSPLSLECTVEGTSNPNLYWYRQAAGRGLQLLFYSVGIGQISSEVPQNLSASRPQDRQFILSSKKLLLSDSGFYLCAWERQGKAFFGQGTRLTVV.

The DNA for the CDR3 is TGTGCCAGCAGCGAGAGCGGGGGGCCCACAGATACGCAGTATTTT. Protein product: CASSESGGPTDTQYF. The V and J genes are TRBV9 and TRBJ2-3; TRBD2 agrees at 9 bases. The CDR3 totals 15 residues. Germline V gene lookup returns CDR1 SGDLS and CDR2 YYNGEE. Trimming at V came to 3 bases and at J to 2 bases, leaving 4 bases not matched to a gene.

The chain combines TRBV6-2 or TRBV6-3 with TRBJ2-1; TRBD1 agrees at 9 bases. This CDR3 has 14 residues. With V trimmed by 4 bases and J by 5 bases, 3 bases remained unmatched. The germline CDR1 and CDR2 sequences are MNHEY and SVGEGT. The CDR3 DNA sequence: TGTGCCAGCAGTTCACAGGGGGCCCACAATGAGCAGTTCTTC. Protein product: CASSSQGAHNEQFF.

The chain carries TRBV2 and TRBJ1-2, with D possibly matching TRBD1 (6 bases). Trimming took 4 bases from V and 4 from J, leaving 10 bases between them. Germline V gene lookup returns CDR1 SNHLY and CDR2 FYNNEI. This CDR3 region has 13 residues. In nucleotides, the CDR3 is TGTGCCAGCAGTGGACAGGAGCTCTATGGCTACACCTTC. Amino acids: CASSGQELYGYTF.

This clone was seen a handful of times. The chain couples TRBV2 to TRBJ1-5; 7 bases agree with TRBD1. CDR1 and CDR2 (germline): SNHLY, FYNNEI. The CDR3 covers 16 residues. The V segment lost 6 bases and the J segment 3 bases; nucleotides outside the gene matches: 11. The CDR3 here is CASRGVLGQLNQPQHF. DNA for the CDR3: TGTGCCAGCAGAGGGGTGTTGGGACAGCTCAATCAGCCCCAGCATTTT.

The chain recombines TRBV7-9 with TRBJ2-3, with 8 bases fitting TRBD2. The germline V gene has CDR1 SEHNR and CDR2 FQNEAQ (reference sequence). V gave up 5 bases and J gave up 3 bases; unmatched junction bases: 4. The CDR3 covers 14 residues. CDR3: CASSIVAGTDTQYF. CDR3 in DNA: TGTGCCAGCAGCATCGTAGCGGGAACAGATACGCAGTATTTT.

The CDR3: CATSRGLGYTF. The DNA of the CDR3 is TGTGCCACCTCCAGGGGGCTAGGCTACACCTTC. This chain uses TRBV6-5 with TRBJ1-2, with 8 bases lining up with TRBD1. The CDR3 spans 11 residues. V gave up 10 bases and J gave up 8 bases; unmatched junction bases: 6. Germline CDR1 reads MNHEY; CDR2 reads SVGAGI.

The CDR3 coding sequence is TGTGCCAGCAGTCCCCTGCGAGGTCAGGGGGCCTCGAACTATGGCTACACCTTC. Amino acid sequence: CASSPLRGQGASNYGYTF. The chain combines TRBV2 with TRBJ1-2; 8 bases line up with TRBD1. This CDR3 contains 18 residues. From germline, CDR1 is SNHLY and CDR2 FYNNEI. Unmatched junction bases numbered 16, after V lost 5 bases and J lost 2 bases.

This chain joins TRBV18 and TRBJ2-2, with D perhaps matching TRBD2 (6 bases). Germline CDR1 reads KGHSH; CDR2 reads LQKENI. The CDR3 extends over 17 amino acids. V lost 0 bases and J 3 bases, leaving 14 bases between the germline ends. DNA of the CDR3: TGTGCCAGCTCACCACCTATCTCGGCGGGGCACACCGGGGAGCTGTTTTTT. Translating it yields CASSPPISAGHTGELFF.

This chain uses TRBV6-5 with TRBJ2-3, with 11 bases identical to TRBD2. CDR3 length equals 15 residues. Germline V lookup: CDR1 MNHEY, CDR2 SVGAGI. V lost 5 bases, J lost 3 bases, and 4 bases stayed unmatched. CDR3 sequence: CASSTGTSGTDTQYF. The CDR3 DNA reads as TGTGCCAGCAGTACCGGGACTAGCGGTACAGATACGCAGTATTTT.

The genes are TRBV19 and TRBJ1-2, with D possibly TRBD1 on 5 matching bases. The CDR3 has 14 amino acids. Trimming removed 1 base from V and 4 bases from J, with 10 bases in between. From germline, CDR1 is LNHDA and CDR2 SQIVND (reference sequence). CDR3 bases: TGTGCCAGTAGTATAGGTTCAGGGTTCTATGGCTACACCTTC. This encodes CASSIGSGFYGYTF.

V and J are TRBV7-8 and TRBJ1-4; weak D call: TRBD1 (5 bases). The CDR3 consists of 16 residues. Germline V gene data show CDR1 as SGHVS and CDR2 as FQNEAQ. Trimming left V 2 bases short and J 5 bases short, with 15 bases between. CDR3 amino acids: CASSLRFGGINEKLFF. The CDR3 DNA is TGTGCCAGCAGCTTAAGGTTCGGGGGGATAAATGAAAAACTGTTTTTT.

The chain combines TRBV9 with TRBJ1-2; 7 bases are a match to TRBD1. The CDR3 consists of 15 residues. The germline CDR1 and CDR2 sequences are SGDLS and YYNGEE. Trimming cost V 4 bases and J 4 bases; bases outside gene matches: 10. CDR3 sequence reads: CASSIATGIPYGYTF. The CDR3 nucleotides are TGTGCCAGCAGCATCGCGACAGGGATCCCCTATGGCTACACCTTC.

The rearrangement uses TRBV19 and TRBJ1-1; possibly TRBD1 for D (6 bases). V lost 3 bases, J lost 10 bases, and 15 bases lay in between. Germline V lookup: CDR1 LNHDA, CDR2 SQIVND (reference sequence). The CDR3 has 13 residues. CDR3 nucleotide sequence: TGTGCCAGTAGTATTGGGGCCCAGGGGTCAGCTTTCTTT. This codes for CASSIGAQGSAFF.

The chain has TRBV29-1 and TRBJ2-2, with 7 bases that match TRBD1. CDR1 is SQVTM, CDR2 ANQGSEA, per germline. V lost 7 bases, J lost 5 bases, and 7 bases stayed unmatched. The CDR3 covers 13 residues. As DNA, the CDR3 is TGCAGCGCCGACAGGGCCGCGACCGGGGAGCTGTTTTTT. As protein: CSADRAATGELFF.

The chain couples TRBV6-5 to TRBJ2-7, with D maybe TRBD2 (6 bases). With 6 bases removed from V and 2 bases from J, the gap between germline ends came to 14 bases. The CDR3 loop spans 14 amino acids. Germline assignment: CDR1 MNHEY and CDR2 SVGAGI. The CDR3 region is CASRRGGSTYEQYF. CDR3 in DNA: TGTGCCAGCAGGAGGGGAGGCAGCACCTACGAGCAGTACTTC.

V usage is TRBV19 and J usage is TRBJ2-7; D possibly corresponds to TRBD1 (6 bases). The germline gives CDR1 LNHDA, CDR2 SQIVND (reference sequence). With 2 bases removed from V and 11 bases from J, the gap between germline ends came to 13 bases. The CDR3 has 12 residues. CDR3 DNA: TGTGCCAGTAGTATATTAGGGGACAAGAAGTACTTC. Its translation is CASSILGDKKYF.

This rearrangement joins TRBV19 to TRBJ1-5, with TRBD1 identical over 7 bases. Germline CDR1 and CDR2: LNHDA and SQIVND (reference sequence). The CDR3 covers 15 residues. The J segment lost 6 bases and the V segment lost 6 bases, leaving 11 bases of the junction unmatched. In DNA form, the CDR3 reads TGTGCCAGTAGGACCACAGGGGCGGTCGCTCAGCCCCAGCATTTT. Translation: CASRTTGAVAQPQHF.

This clone showed up just a few times. The chain couples TRBV18 to TRBJ2-7; D perhaps matches TRBD2 (5 bases). The CDR3 sequence is 13 residues long. From germline, CDR1 is KGHSH and CDR2 LQKENI. The V end was cut by 6 bases, the J end by 2 bases, with 11 bases between. CDR3 sequence reads: CASSLGVAYEQYF. CDR3 sequence (DNA): TGTGCCAGCTCCCTCGGGGTAGCCTACGAGCAGTACTTC.

The V call is TRBV5-4, the J call TRBJ2-2; D is perhaps TRBD1 (7 bases). Germline V gene lookup returns CDR1 SGHNT and CDR2 YYREEE (reference sequence). The CDR3 has 16 residues. Trimming removed 1 base at V and 5 bases at J, with 15 bases between. In DNA form, the CDR3 reads TGTGCCAGCAGCTTGCAGGGGGGCCGGGGAACCGGGGAGCTGTTTTTT. Its translation is CASSLQGGRGTGELFF.

This chain joins TRBV5-1 and TRBJ2-2; D unclear. CDR3 length equals 14 residues. The germline gives CDR1 SGHRS, CDR2 YFSETQ. V lost 4 bases and J lost 4, with 11 bases in between. The CDR3 nucleotides read TGCGCCAGCAGCACCAGCCCGGGCACCGGGGAGCTGTTTTTT. It yields the protein CASSTSPGTGELFF.

V is TRBV5-1 and J is TRBJ1-6; D may be TRBD1 (5 bases). This CDR3 is 15 amino acids long. Germline V gives CDR1 SGHRS, CDR2 YFSETQ. Trimming took 2 bases from V and 7 from J, leaving 13 bases between them. The CDR3 DNA follows: TGCGCCAGCAGCTTAACGGGGCGGGAGAATTCACCCCTCCACTTT. Translating it yields CASSLTGRENSPLHF.

The chain uses TRBV5-4 and TRBJ1-1; possibly TRBD1 for D (5 bases). The CDR3 contains 15 residues. Trimming removed 5 bases at V and 5 bases at J, with 19 bases between. Germline-derived CDR1 and CDR2 are SGHNT and YYREEE (reference sequence). CDR3 protein: CASSPGGGAKTEAFF. The CDR3 DNA follows: TGTGCCAGCAGTCCCGGTGGAGGGGCAAAAACTGAAGCTTTCTTT.

The chain employs TRBV10-3 and TRBJ1-1; TRBD1 agrees at 10 bases. J gave up 1 base and V 10 bases, and 6 bases lay outside the gene matches. Per the germline V gene, CDR1 is ENHRY and CDR2 is SYGVKD. The CDR3 spans 14 residues. CDR3 in DNA: TGTGCCACTCAGACAGGGGGCGCGAACACTGAAGCTTTCTTT. It is translated as CATQTGGANTEAFF.